This T cell receptor (beta chain) derives from a study of ipilimumab plus nivolumab after autologous stem cell transplantation. Study-wide context: Myeloma patients were high-risk transplant-naive or relapsed within 3 years of first autologous transplant.

Germline V gene data show CDR1 as LNHDA and CDR2 as SQIVND (reference sequence). Unmatched junction bases numbered 5, after V lost 9 bases and J lost 5 bases. This CDR3 is built from 12 residues. This clone was detected a few times. Repertoires were generated with immunoSEQ multiplex PCR, while TCRdb's copy carries only in-frame clones and drops some. Of 35,000 to 50,000 clones listed, about 88% are singletons. The chain couples TRBV19 to TRBJ1-2, with TRBD1 identical over 8 bases. The source is a male donor with multiple myeloma. The material sequenced was PBMCs, taken in a trial of ipilimumab plus nivolumab as post-transplant consolidation. DNA of the CDR3: TGTGCCAGCACCGACAGGGGTTATGGCTACACCTTC. Translated, it gives CASTDRGYGYTF.